The 20 T cell receptor beta chains in this list originate from one sample, sequenced in a study of blood T cells in healthy people across ages. A J-beta primer mix and a sample-barcoded 5' primer were used in a second PCR of roughly 6 to 11 cycles. Each CDR3 protein gets one entry after TCRdb re-called the 5' RACE reads with MiXCR. The sample lists 1.2 million to 1.5 million distinct CDR3 sequences, 42% occurring once. Sequencing input: blood. Receptors originate from a woman younger than 35 in good health.

There are a few counts of this clonotype. The chain employs TRBV28 and TRBJ2-7; D gene unclear. The CDR3 extends over 12 amino acids. In germline, CDR1 is MDHEN, CDR2 SYDVKM. The ends were cut back, 4 bases at V and 6 bases at J, with 10 bases in the middle. CDR3 coding DNA: TGTGCCAGCAGTTCAAAGGGTGCCGAGCAGTACTTC. It is translated as CASSSKGAEQYF.

V and J are TRBV7-9 and TRBJ2-7; 11 bases agree with TRBD2. J was trimmed by 8 bases and V by 5 bases; bases with no gene match: 14. Germline values: CDR1 SEHNR, CDR2 FQNEAQ (reference sequence). The CDR3 spans 16 residues. CDR3 DNA sequence: TGTGCCAGCAGCCCAACCCCCGTAGCGGGAGGGCTCCAGCAGTACTTC. The encoded protein is CASSPTPVAGGLQQYF.

V is TRBV20-1 and J is TRBJ2-7, with 8 bases identical to TRBD1. V shed 2 bases, J shed 5 bases, and the junction held 11 bases outside the gene matches. The germline V gene encodes CDR1 DFQATT and CDR2 SNEGSKA (reference sequence). The CDR3 has 15 residues. The CDR3 reads CSARQIRDRLHEQYF. The CDR3 DNA sequence: TGCAGTGCTAGACAAATCCGGGACAGGCTCCACGAGCAGTACTTC.

The chain links TRBV9 to TRBJ1-2; no definite D call. The CDR3 totals 14 residues. Germline loops: CDR1 SGDLS, CDR2 YYNGEE. Trimming left V 0 bases short and J 0 bases short, with 6 bases between. The CDR3 sequence: CASSVEQANYGYTF. CDR3 nucleotides: TGTGCCAGCAGCGTAGAACAAGCTAACTATGGCTACACCTTC.

This chain uses TRBV28 with TRBJ1-2; tentatively, D is TRBD1 (5 bases). The ends were cut back, 6 bases at V and 8 bases at J, with 19 bases in the middle. There are 14 residues in the CDR3. Per the germline V gene, CDR1 is MDHEN and CDR2 is SYDVKM. Here the CDR3 reads CASRVPGRAEGYTF. The CDR3, as DNA: TGTGCCAGCAGAGTCCCGGGCAGGGCGGAAGGCTACACCTTC.

This clonotype was detected only a few times. The chain couples TRBV27 to TRBJ1-5, with a tentative D call TRBD1 (6 bases). Germline V gene lookup returns CDR1 MNHEY and CDR2 SMNVEV (reference sequence). The CDR3 runs to 14 residues. The V end lost 9 bases, the J end lost 0 bases, and 12 bases lay between the germline ends. The CDR3 sequence is CARIEGVSNQPQHF. CDR3 nucleotides: TGTGCCAGGATCGAGGGGGTTAGCAATCAGCCCCAGCATTTT.

The J gene is TRBJ2-5, the V gene TRBV4-2; no clear D gene. Germline CDR1 LGHNA, CDR2 YNFKEQ. CDR3 size: 14 residues. V lost 1 base to trimming and J lost 4 bases, with 10 bases between them. The CDR3 coding sequence is TGTGCCAGCAGCCAAGGGGAACGAGGAGAGACCCAGTACTTC. It yields the protein CASSQGERGETQYF.

The DNA for the CDR3 is TGTGCCACCACCTCAGGGGCAGACGAAAAACTGTTTTTT. Translation: CATTSGADEKLFF. J is TRBJ1-4 and V is TRBV10-3; perhaps TRBD1 as D (6 bases). Trimming took off 10 bases at V and 8 bases at J, with 17 bases between the two ends. The CDR3 has 13 residues. CDR1 and CDR2 from the germline V gene are ENHRY and SYGVKD.

CDR3 amino acids: CSASGAGGGETQYF. As DNA, the CDR3 is TGCAGTGCTAGTGGGGCAGGGGGCGGAGAGACCCAGTACTTC. The chain employs TRBV20-1 and TRBJ2-5; 8 bases align to TRBD1. With V trimmed by 3 bases and J by 4 bases, 7 bases remained unmatched. This CDR3 contains 14 residues. Germline-derived CDR1 and CDR2 are DFQATT and SNEGSKA (reference sequence).

This clonotype has more than one count but fewer than ten. This sequence may be a read error, since a much larger clone differs from it by one base. V gene TRBV12-3 or TRBV12-4 combines with J gene TRBJ2-1; D unclear. This CDR3 has 12 amino acids. The CDR3, as DNA: TGTGACAGCAGTCCTCGCGGCCGAGAGCAGTTCTTC. Amino acids: CDSSPRGREQFF.

This clonotype was seen more than once but under ten times. The rearrangement uses TRBV20-1 and TRBJ1-2; tentative D call: TRBD1 (5 bases). CDR3 size: 11 residues. V was pared by 4 bases and J by 4 bases, with 7 bases between. Germline CDR1 is DFQATT and CDR2 is SNEGSKA (reference sequence). CDR3 in DNA: TGCAGTGCTACCGGGGCCTATGGCTACACCTTC. It codes for CSATGAYGYTF.

The V gene is TRBV7-2, the J gene TRBJ1-6; no reliable D call. The CDR3 sequence is 17 residues long. V lost 5 bases to trimming and J lost 7 bases, with 21 bases between them. In germline, CDR1 is SGHTA, CDR2 FQGNSA. CDR3 nucleotides: TGTGCCAGCAGCGGCCGGTGCGGGATCCCCAGAAATTCACCCCTCCACTTT. This gives the protein CASSGRCGIPRNSPLHF.

CDR3 amino acids: CASSKVQRGTRTDTQYF. Here the CDR3 DNA reads TGTGCCAGCAGCAAAGTCCAGCGGGGGACTCGCACAGATACGCAGTATTTT. The V call is TRBV21-1, the J call TRBJ2-3; TRBD2, the table's D call, lacks a check against the DNA. TRBV21-1 is recorded as a pseudogene. This CDR3 has 17 amino acids.

This clonotype occurred many times. The chain joins TRBV12-3 or TRBV12-4 to TRBJ2-3; D ambiguous. This CDR3 has 14 residues. V shed 3 bases and J shed 6 bases, with 13 bases lying between them. CDR3 in DNA: TGTGCCAGCAGTTTGGGGTCTCCCGTGGATACGCAGTATTTT. The encoded protein is CASSLGSPVDTQYF.

The V and J genes are TRBV7-2 and TRBJ2-5; no reliable D call. CDR1 SGHTA and CDR2 FQGNSA come from the germline V gene. The CDR3 spans 14 residues. The germline V and J ends were trimmed by 2 bases and 7 bases, with 14 bases remaining between them. CDR3 region: CASSLTPSGGTQYF. CDR3 bases: TGTGCCAGCAGCTTAACCCCCTCGGGCGGGACCCAGTACTTC.

The V gene is TRBV6-1, the J gene TRBJ1-5; unclear D gene. Germline lookup yields CDR1 MNHNS and CDR2 SASEGT. V lost 5 bases and J 4 bases, leaving 15 bases between the germline ends. The CDR3 is made up of 15 amino acids. Here the CDR3 reads CASSSYGPPNQPQHF. DNA of the CDR3: TGTGCCAGCAGTTCCTATGGCCCTCCGAATCAGCCCCAGCATTTT.

The gene calls are TRBV7-2 and TRBJ2-7; TRBD1 is a possible D gene (5 bases). V lost 2 bases, J lost 9 bases, and 17 bases lay in between. This CDR3 has 14 residues. Germline V gene data show CDR1 as SGHTA and CDR2 as FQGNSA. CDR3 loop: CASSLNFGAHGQYF. CDR3 nucleotides: TGTGCCAGCAGCTTAAATTTTGGGGCACATGGGCAGTACTTC. The whole variable domain, remainder taken from reference TRBV7-2 and TRBJ2-7, is GAGVSQSPSNKVTEKGKDVELRCDPISGHTALYWYRQSLGQGLEFLIYFQGNSAPDKSGLPSDRFSAERTGGSVSTLTIQRTQQEDSAVYLCASSLNFGAHGQYFGPGTRLTVT.

This clonotype appeared a few times. This chain connects TRBV7-2 to TRBJ2-5, with D unclear. Per the germline V gene, CDR1 is SGHTA and CDR2 is FQGNSA. V was clipped by 3 bases and J by 2 bases, with 10 bases between them. CDR3 length: 14 amino acids. CDR3: CASSFIVQQETQYF. The CDR3 DNA reads as TGTGCCAGCAGCTTTATAGTTCAACAAGAGACCCAGTACTTC.

This clonotype showed up just a few times. The genes are TRBV3-1 and TRBJ2-7; the match to TRBD1 covers 7 bases. Per the germline V gene, CDR1 is LGHDT and CDR2 is YNNKEL (reference sequence). This CDR3 is built from 17 residues. The junction had 10 bases not matched to a gene; V was cut back by 0 bases and J by 2 bases. CDR3: CASSQDGAGTEAYEQYF. The DNA for the CDR3 is TGTGCCAGCAGCCAAGATGGGGCCGGGACAGAGGCCTACGAGCAGTACTTC.

The chain links TRBV3-1 to TRBJ2-3; possibly TRBD1 for D (6 bases). V was cut by 3 bases and J by 1 base, with 17 bases left in between. Germline lookup yields CDR1 LGHDT and CDR2 YNNKEL (reference sequence). The CDR3 spans 17 residues. CDR3 DNA: TGTGCCAGCAGCCATACTAGGGGGTTGGGGGGCACAGATACGCAGTATTTT. Residues: CASSHTRGLGGTDTQYF.